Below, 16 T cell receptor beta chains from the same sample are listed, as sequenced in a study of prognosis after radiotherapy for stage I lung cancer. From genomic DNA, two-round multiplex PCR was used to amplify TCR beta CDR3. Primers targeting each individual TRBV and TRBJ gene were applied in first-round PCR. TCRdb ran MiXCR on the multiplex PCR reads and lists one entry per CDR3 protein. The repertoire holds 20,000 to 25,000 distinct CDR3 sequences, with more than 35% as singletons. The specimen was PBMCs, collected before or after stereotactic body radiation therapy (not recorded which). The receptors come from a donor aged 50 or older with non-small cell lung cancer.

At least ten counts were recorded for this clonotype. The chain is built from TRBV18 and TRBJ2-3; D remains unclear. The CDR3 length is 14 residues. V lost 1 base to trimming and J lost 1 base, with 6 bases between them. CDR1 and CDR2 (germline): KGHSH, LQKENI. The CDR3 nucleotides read TGTGCCAGCTCACCACAGCAGGGCACAGATACGCAGTATTTT. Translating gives CASSPQQGTDTQYF.

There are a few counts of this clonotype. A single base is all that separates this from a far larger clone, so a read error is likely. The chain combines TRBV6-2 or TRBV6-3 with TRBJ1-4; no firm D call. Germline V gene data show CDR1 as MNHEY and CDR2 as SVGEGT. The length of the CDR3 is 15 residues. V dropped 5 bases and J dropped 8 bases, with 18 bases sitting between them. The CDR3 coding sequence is TGTGCCAGCAGTCGACGGACCCTCTCCGAAGAAAAACTGTTTTTT. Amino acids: CASSRRTLSEEKLFF.

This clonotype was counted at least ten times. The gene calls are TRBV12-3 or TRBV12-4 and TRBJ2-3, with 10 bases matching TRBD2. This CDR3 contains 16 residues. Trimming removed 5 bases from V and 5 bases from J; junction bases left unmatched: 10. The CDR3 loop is CASSPASGRRRDTQYF. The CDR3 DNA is TGTGCCAGCAGTCCTGCTAGCGGGAGACGGCGAGATACGCAGTATTTT.

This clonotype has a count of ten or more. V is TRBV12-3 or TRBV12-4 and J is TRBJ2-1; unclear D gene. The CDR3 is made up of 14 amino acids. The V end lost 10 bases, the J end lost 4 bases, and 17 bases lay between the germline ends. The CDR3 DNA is TGTGCCACCTCTTCGGAAAGGTCTTACAATGAGCAGTTCTTC. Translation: CATSSERSYNEQFF.

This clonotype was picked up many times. The CDR3 region is CASTIEAGRWGNTEAFF. CDR3 bases: TGTGCCAGCACCATTGAGGCCGGAAGATGGGGGAACACTGAAGCTTTCTTT. V gene TRBV6-1 combines with J gene TRBJ1-1; D is unclear. V dropped 7 bases and J dropped 1 base, with 22 bases sitting between them. The germline V gene encodes CDR1 MNHNS and CDR2 SASEGT. The CDR3 is 17 residues long.

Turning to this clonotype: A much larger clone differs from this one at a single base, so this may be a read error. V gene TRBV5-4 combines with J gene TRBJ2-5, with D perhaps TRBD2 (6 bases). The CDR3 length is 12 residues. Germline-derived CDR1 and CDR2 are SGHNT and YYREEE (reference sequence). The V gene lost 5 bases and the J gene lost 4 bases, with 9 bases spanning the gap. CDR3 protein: CASRKGGETQYF. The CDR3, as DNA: TGTGCCAGCAGGAAGGGAGGAGAGACCCAGTACTTC.

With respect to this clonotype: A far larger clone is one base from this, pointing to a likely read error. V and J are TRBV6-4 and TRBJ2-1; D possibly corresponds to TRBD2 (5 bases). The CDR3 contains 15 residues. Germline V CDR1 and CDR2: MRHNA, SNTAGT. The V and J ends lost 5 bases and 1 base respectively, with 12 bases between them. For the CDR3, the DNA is TGTGCCAGCAGTTATACGGGGAGATCCTACAATGAGCAGTTCTTC. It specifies CASSYTGRSYNEQFF.

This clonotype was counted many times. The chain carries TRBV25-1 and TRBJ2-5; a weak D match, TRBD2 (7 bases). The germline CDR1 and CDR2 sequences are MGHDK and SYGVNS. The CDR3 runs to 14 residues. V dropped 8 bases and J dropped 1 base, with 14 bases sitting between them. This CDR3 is CASGGGGLQETQYF. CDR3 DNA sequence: TGTGCCAGCGGGGGGGGCGGACTCCAAGAGACCCAGTACTTC.

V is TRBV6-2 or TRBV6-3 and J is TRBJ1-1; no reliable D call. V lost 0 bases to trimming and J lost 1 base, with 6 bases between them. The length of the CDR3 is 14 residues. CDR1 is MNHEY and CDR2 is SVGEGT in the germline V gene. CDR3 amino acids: CASSYSRENTEAFF. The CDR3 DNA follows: TGTGCCAGCAGTTACTCGAGGGAGAACACTGAAGCTTTCTTT.

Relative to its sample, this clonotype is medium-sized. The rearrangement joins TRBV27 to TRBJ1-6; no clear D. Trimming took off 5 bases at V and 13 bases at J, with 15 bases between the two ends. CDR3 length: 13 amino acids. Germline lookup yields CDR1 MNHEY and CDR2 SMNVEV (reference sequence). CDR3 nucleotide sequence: TGTGCCAGCAGTCCCCGTAGGGAACGGCCCCTCCACTTT. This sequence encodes CASSPRRERPLHF.

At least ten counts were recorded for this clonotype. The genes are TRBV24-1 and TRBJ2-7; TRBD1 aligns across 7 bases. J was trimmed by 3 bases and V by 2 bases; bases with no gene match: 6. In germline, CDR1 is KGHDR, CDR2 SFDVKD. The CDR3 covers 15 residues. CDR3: CATSDWPGQNYEQYF. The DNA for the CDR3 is TGTGCCACCAGTGATTGGCCGGGACAGAACTACGAGCAGTACTTC.

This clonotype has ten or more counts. The CDR3 DNA reads TGTGCCAGCAGTTTACTTGATCCACAAGAGACCCAGTACTTC. Translating gives CASSLLDPQETQYF. The chain couples TRBV12-3 or TRBV12-4 to TRBJ2-5; D not resolved. The CDR3 runs 14 residues. The ends were cut back, 2 bases at V and 2 bases at J, with 9 bases in the middle.

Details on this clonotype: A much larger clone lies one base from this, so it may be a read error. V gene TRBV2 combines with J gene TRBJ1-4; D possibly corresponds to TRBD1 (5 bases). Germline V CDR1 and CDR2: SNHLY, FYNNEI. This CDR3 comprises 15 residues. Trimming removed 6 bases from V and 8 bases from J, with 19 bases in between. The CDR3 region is CASSLRQCGEEKLFF. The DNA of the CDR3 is TGTGCCAGCAGCCTCCGACAGTGCGGTGAAGAAAAACTGTTTTTT.

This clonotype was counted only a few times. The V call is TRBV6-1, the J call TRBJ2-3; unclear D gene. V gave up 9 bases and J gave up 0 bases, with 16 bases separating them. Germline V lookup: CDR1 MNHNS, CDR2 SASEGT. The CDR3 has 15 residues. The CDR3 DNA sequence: TGTGCCAGTTCCCCGGCGTCTACTAGCACAGATACGCAGTATTTT. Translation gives CASSPASTSTDTQYF.

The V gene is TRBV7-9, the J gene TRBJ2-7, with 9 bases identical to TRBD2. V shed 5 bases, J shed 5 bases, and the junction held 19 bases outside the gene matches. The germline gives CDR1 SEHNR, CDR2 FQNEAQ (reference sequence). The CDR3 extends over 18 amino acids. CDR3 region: CASSPESRTSAGLNEQYF. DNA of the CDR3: TGTGCCAGCAGCCCCGAGAGTCGGACTAGCGCAGGGTTGAACGAGCAGTACTTC.

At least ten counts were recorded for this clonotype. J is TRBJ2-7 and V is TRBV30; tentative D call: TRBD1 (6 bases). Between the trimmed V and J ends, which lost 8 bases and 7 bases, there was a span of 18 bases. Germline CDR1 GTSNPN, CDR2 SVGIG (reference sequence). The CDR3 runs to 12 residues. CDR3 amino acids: CAGDRLGWEQYF. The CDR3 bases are TGTGCCGGTGACAGGTTGGGATGGGAGCAGTACTTC.